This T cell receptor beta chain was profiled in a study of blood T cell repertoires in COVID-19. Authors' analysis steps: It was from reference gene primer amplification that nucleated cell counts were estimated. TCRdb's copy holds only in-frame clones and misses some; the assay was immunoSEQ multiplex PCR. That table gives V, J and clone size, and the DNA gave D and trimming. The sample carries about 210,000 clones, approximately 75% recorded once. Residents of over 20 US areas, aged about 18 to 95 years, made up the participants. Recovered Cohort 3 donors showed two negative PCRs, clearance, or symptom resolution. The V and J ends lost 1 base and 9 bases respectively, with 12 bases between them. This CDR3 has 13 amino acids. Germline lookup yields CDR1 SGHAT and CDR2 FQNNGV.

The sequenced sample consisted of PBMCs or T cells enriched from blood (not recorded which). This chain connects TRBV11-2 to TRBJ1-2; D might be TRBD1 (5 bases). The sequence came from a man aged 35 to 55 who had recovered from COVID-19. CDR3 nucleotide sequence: TGTGCCAGCAGCTTAGTATCCCGGGGGAGCTACACCTTC. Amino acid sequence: CASSLVSRGSYTF. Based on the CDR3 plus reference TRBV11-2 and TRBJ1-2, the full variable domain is EAGVAQSPRYKIIEKRQSVAFWCNPISGHATLYWYQQILGQGPKLLIQFQNNGVVDDSQLPKDRFSAERLKGVDSTLKIQPAKLEDSAVYLCASSLVSRGSYTFGSGTRLTVV.